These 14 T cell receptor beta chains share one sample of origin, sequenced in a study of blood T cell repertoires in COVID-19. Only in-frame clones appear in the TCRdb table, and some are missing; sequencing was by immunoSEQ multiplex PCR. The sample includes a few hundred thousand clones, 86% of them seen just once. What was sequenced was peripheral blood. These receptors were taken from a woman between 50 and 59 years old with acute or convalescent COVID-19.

CDR3 in amino acids: CASSESGDPHSQYF. Written as DNA, the CDR3 is TGTGCCAGCAGTGAATCGGGGGACCCCCATTCGCAGTATTTT. The genes are TRBV6-1 and TRBJ2-3; D perhaps matches TRBD2 (6 bases). Trimming took 2 bases from V and 10 from J, leaving 16 bases between them. CDR1 is MNHNS, CDR2 SASEGT, per germline. The CDR3 totals 14 residues.

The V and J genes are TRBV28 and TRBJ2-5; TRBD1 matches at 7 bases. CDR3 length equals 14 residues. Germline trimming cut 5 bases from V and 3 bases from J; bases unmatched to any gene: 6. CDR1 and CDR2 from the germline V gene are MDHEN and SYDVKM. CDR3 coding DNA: TGTGCCAGCAGTGAATCCGGGACAGAAGAGACCCAGTACTTC. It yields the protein CASSESGTEETQYF.

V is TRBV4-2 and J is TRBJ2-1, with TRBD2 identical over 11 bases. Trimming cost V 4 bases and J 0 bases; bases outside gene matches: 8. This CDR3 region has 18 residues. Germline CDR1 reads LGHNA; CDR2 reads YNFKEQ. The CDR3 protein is CASSRLSGRAGSYNEQFF. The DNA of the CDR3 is TGTGCCAGCAGCCGACTTAGCGGGAGGGCCGGCTCCTACAATGAGCAGTTCTTC.

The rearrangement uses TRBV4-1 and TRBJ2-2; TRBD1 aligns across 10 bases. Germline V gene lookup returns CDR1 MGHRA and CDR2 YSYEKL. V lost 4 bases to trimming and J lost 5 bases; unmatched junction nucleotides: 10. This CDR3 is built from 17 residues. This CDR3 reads CASSPSPGQGYTGELFF. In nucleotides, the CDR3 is TGCGCCAGCAGCCCGAGCCCGGGACAGGGGTATACCGGGGAGCTGTTTTTT.

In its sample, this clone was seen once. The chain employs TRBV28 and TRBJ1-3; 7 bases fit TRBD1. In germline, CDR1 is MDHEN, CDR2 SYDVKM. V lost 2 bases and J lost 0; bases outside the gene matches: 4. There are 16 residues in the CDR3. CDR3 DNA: TGTGCCAGCAGTTTACCGGGACAGTCCTCTGGAAACACCATATATTTT. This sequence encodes CASSLPGQSSGNTIYF.

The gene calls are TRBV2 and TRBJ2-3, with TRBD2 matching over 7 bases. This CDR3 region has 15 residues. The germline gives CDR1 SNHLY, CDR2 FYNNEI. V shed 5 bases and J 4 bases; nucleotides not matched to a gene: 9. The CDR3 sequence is CASSMGAGVADTQYF. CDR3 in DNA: TGTGCCAGCAGTATGGGTGCGGGAGTGGCAGATACGCAGTATTTT.

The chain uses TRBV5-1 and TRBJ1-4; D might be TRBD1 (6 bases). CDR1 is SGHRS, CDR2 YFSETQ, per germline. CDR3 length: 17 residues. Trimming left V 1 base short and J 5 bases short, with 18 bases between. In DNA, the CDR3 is TGCGCCAGCAGCTTGCGGTACCGGGACACGCACAATGAAAAACTGTTTTTT. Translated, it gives CASSLRYRDTHNEKLFF.

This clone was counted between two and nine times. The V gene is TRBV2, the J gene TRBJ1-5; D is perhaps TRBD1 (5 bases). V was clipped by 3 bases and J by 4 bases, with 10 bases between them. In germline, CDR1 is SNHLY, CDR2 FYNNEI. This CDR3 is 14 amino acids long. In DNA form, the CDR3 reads TGTGCCAGCAGTGAGTCAGGGAAGAATCAGCCCCAGCATTTT. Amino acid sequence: CASSESGKNQPQHF.

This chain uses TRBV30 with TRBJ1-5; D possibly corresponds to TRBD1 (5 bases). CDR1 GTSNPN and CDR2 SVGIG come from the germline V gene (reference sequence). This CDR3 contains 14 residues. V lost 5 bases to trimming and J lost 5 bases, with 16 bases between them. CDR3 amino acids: CAWRTRGDHQPQHF. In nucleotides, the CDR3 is TGTGCCTGGCGAACTCGGGGGGATCATCAGCCCCAGCATTTT.

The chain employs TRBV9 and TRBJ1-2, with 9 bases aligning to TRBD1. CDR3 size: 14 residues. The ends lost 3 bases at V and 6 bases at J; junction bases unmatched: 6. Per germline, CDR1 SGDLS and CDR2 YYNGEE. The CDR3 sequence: CASSDRTGAHGYTF. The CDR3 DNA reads TGTGCCAGCAGCGATCGGACAGGGGCCCATGGCTACACCTTC.

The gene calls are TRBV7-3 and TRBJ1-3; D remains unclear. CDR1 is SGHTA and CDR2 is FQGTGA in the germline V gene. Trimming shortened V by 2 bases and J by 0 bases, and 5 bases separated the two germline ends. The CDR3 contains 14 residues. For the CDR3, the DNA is TGTGCCAGCAGCTTAGGGCCCTCTGGAAACACCATATATTTT. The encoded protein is CASSLGPSGNTIYF.

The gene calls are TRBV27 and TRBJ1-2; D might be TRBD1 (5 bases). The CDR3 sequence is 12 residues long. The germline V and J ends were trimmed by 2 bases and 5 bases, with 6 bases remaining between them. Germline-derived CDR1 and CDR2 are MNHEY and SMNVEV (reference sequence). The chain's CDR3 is CASSLRGYGYTF. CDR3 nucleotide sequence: TGTGCCAGCAGTTTACGGGGGTATGGCTACACCTTC.

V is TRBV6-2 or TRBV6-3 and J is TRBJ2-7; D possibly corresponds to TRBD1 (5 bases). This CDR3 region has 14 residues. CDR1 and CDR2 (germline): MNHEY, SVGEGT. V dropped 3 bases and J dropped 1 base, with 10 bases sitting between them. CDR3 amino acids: CASSYPTGSYEQYF. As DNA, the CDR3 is TGTGCCAGCAGTTATCCCACAGGTTCCTACGAGCAGTACTTC.

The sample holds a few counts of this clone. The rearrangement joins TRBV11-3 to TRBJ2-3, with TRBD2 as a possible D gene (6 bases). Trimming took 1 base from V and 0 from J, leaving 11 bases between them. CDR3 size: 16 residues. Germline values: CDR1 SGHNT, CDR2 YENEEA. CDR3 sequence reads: CASSLGRRESTDTQYF. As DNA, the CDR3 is TGTGCCAGCAGCTTAGGGCGACGGGAGAGCACAGATACGCAGTATTTT.